These 16 T cell receptor beta chains originate from one sample sequenced in a study of T cell repertoires in cytomegalovirus infection. MiXCR, run by TCRdb on the reads, gives a single entry per CDR3 protein. This sample has about 180,000 distinct CDR3 sequences; roughly an eighth occur once, and the top ten carry roughly a quarter. Sequenced: PBMCs. All receptors come from a human donor in good health (CMV status not recorded). Some clones in this sample may be carry-over from other donors' samples.

The rearrangement joins TRBV5-1 to TRBJ2-3; D is uncertain. The CDR3 spans 12 residues. Germline V gene data show CDR1 as SGHRS and CDR2 as YFSETQ. Trimming left V 5 bases short and J 1 base short, with 5 bases between. CDR3 protein: CASRGGTDTQYF. The CDR3 nucleotides read TGCGCCAGCAGAGGTGGCACAGATACGCAGTATTTT.

The chain recombines TRBV3-1 with TRBJ1-2; D is unclear. CDR1 LGHDT and CDR2 YNNKEL come from the germline V gene (reference sequence). V gave up 4 bases and J gave up 3 bases, with 9 bases separating them. The CDR3 loop spans 13 amino acids. The CDR3 loop reads CASSLDGYYGYTF. The CDR3 region has the DNA TGTGCCAGCAGCCTGGACGGATACTATGGCTACACCTTC.

This clonotype came up a few times. V usage is TRBV12-3 or TRBV12-4 and J usage is TRBJ2-5, with 8 positions matching TRBD2. Trimming removed 10 bases from V and 5 bases from J; junction bases left unmatched: 6. The CDR3 spans 12 residues. CDR3 bases: TGTGCCACCGGGGGGGACGAGGAGACCCAGTACTTC. Encoded protein: CATGGDEETQYF.

This clonotype was detected many times. This chain joins TRBV7-2 and TRBJ1-6, with 9 bases that match TRBD1. Germline V gene data show CDR1 as SGHTA and CDR2 as FQGNSA. This CDR3 has 15 residues. Trimming removed 0 bases from V and 10 bases from J; junction bases left unmatched: 4. CDR3 coding DNA: TGTGCCAGCAGCTTAGCGGGACAGGGCGAATCACCCCTCCACTTT. Protein: CASSLAGQGESPLHF. Variable domain in full (rest from reference TRBV7-2 and TRBJ1-6): GAGVSQSPSNKVTEKGKDVELRCDPISGHTALYWYRQSLGQGLEFLIYFQGNSAPDKSGLPSDRFSAERTGGSVSTLTIQRTQQEDSAVYLCASSLAGQGESPLHFGNGTRLTVT.

The sample holds many counts of this clonotype. The gene calls are TRBV7-2 and TRBJ1-2, with 9 nucleotides matching TRBD1. The V and J ends lost 0 bases and 4 bases, in that order; junction bases with no gene match: 3. The CDR3 runs 15 residues. Germline loops: CDR1 SGHTA, CDR2 FQGNSA. The CDR3 DNA follows: TGTGCCAGCAGCTTAGCGGGACAGGGCTCCTATGGCTACACCTTC. Residues: CASSLAGQGSYGYTF. The entire variable domain, with the rest obtained from reference TRBV7-2 and TRBJ1-2, is as follows: GAGVSQSPSNKVTEKGKDVELRCDPISGHTALYWYRQSLGQGLEFLIYFQGNSAPDKSGLPSDRFSAERTGGSVSTLTIQRTQQEDSAVYLCASSLAGQGSYGYTFGSGTRLTVV.

V is TRBV7-9 and J is TRBJ2-7, with TRBD2 matching 15 bases. The V segment lost 5 bases and the J segment 4 bases; nucleotides outside the gene matches: 6. CDR1 SEHNR and CDR2 FQNEAQ come from the germline V gene (reference sequence). The CDR3 has 16 amino acids. CDR3 sequence (DNA): TGTGCCAGCAGCCCGTCCGGGACTAGCGGGAGGTACGAGCAGTACTTC. Its translation is CASSPSGTSGRYEQYF.

A few counts support this clonotype. The rearrangement links TRBV19 to TRBJ1-2; D uncertain. This CDR3 contains 12 residues. The V end was cut by 8 bases, the J end by 2 bases, with 9 bases between. CDR1 LNHDA and CDR2 SQIVND come from the germline V gene (reference sequence). Here the CDR3 reads CASLGENYGYTF. The CDR3 DNA follows: TGTGCCAGTCTCGGGGAGAACTATGGCTACACCTTC.

The CDR3 reads CASSIPGLAGTDTQYF. The CDR3 bases are TGTGCCAGCAGCATTCCGGGACTAGCGGGGACAGATACGCAGTATTTT. The chain carries TRBV7-3 and TRBJ2-3, with 13 nucleotides matching TRBD2. V trimming: 5 bases; J trimming: 3 bases; junction bases outside the gene matches: 5. The CDR3 has 16 residues. Germline loops: CDR1 SGHTA, CDR2 FQGTGA. The full variable domain, in which reference TRBV7-3 and TRBJ2-3 provide the parts outside the CDR3, is GAGVSQTPSNKVTEKGKYVELRCDPISGHTALYWYRQSLGQGPEFLIYFQGTGAADDSGLPNDRFFAVRPEGSVSTLKIQRTERGDSAVYLCASSIPGLAGTDTQYFGPGTRLTVL.

This clonotype was observed many times. The chain has TRBV7-2 and TRBJ1-1; D gene unclear. V was shortened by 7 bases and J by 0 bases, with 9 bases between the two germline ends. CDR3 length: 13 amino acids. Looked up from germline, CDR1 is SGHTA and CDR2 is FQGNSA. The CDR3 coding sequence is TGTGCCAGCAATGGACTCCTGAACACTGAAGCTTTCTTT. Encoded protein: CASNGLLNTEAFF.

This clonotype came up many times. The gene calls are TRBV7-3 and TRBJ2-1, with 13 bases identical to TRBD2. V shed 5 bases and J 4 bases; nucleotides not matched to a gene: 5. Germline V gene data show CDR1 as SGHTA and CDR2 as FQGTGA. The CDR3 loop spans 16 amino acids. Here the CDR3 DNA reads TGTGCCAGCAGCCTGAGACTAGCGGGAGGATACAATGAGCAGTTCTTC. Translation gives CASSLRLAGGYNEQFF.

The chain carries TRBV18 and TRBJ1-6; no reliable D call. Trimming took off 3 bases at V and 7 bases at J, with 10 bases between the two ends. Germline assignment: CDR1 KGHSH and CDR2 LQKENI. This CDR3 spans 14 amino acids. Here the CDR3 DNA reads TGTGCCAGCTCACCGAACAGATTCAATTCACCCCTCCACTTT. Protein: CASSPNRFNSPLHF. Together with reference TRBV18 and TRBJ1-6, the CDR3 gives the full variable domain: NAGVMQNPRHLVRRRGQEARLRCSPMKGHSHVYWYRQLPEEGLKFMVYLQKENIIDESGMPKERFSAEFPKEGPSILRIQQVVRGDSAAYFCASSPNRFNSPLHFGNGTRLTVT.

This clonotype was observed a few times. This rearrangement joins TRBV4-3 to TRBJ2-1, with 9 bases matching TRBD2. The V gene end was trimmed by 2 bases and the J gene end by 7 bases; junction bases not matched to a gene: 9. This CDR3 is 16 amino acids long. Per the germline V gene, CDR1 is LGHNA and CDR2 is YSLEER. The CDR3 sequence: CASSQQIAGDRNEQFF. Here the CDR3 DNA reads TGCGCCAGCAGCCAACAAATAGCGGGAGATAGGAATGAGCAGTTCTTC.

The chain couples TRBV29-1 to TRBJ2-7; D not certain. V was trimmed by 4 bases and J by 0 bases, leaving 13 bases between them. The CDR3 is 14 residues long. Germline V gene lookup returns CDR1 SQVTM and CDR2 ANQGSEA. The CDR3: CSVVSRKGSYEQYF. The CDR3 nucleotides are TGCAGCGTTGTTAGCCGGAAGGGCTCCTACGAGCAGTACTTC.

In this sample, this clonotype turned up many times. The rearrangement links TRBV7-8 to TRBJ1-5; a possible D gene is TRBD1 (6 bases). Trimming removed 5 bases from V and 3 bases from J, with 11 bases in between. The CDR3 runs to 14 residues. Germline CDR1 is SGHVS and CDR2 is FQNEAQ. CDR3 DNA sequence: TGTGCCAGCAGCCTCGGACAGCTCAATCAGCCCCAGCATTTT. Translated, it gives CASSLGQLNQPQHF.

The chain uses TRBV4-1 and TRBJ2-3; 10 positions match TRBD2. The CDR3 is made up of 16 amino acids. Germline values: CDR1 MGHRA, CDR2 YSYEKL. The V segment lost 1 base and the J segment 6 bases; nucleotides outside the gene matches: 7. CDR3 nucleotide sequence: TGCGCCAGCAGCCAAGGTCCTAGCGGGGGACTGGATACGCAGTATTTT. Protein: CASSQGPSGGLDTQYF.

This clonotype was detected ten times or more. This rearrangement joins TRBV24-1 to TRBJ2-3; 10 bases are shared with TRBD2. The CDR3 contains 16 residues. The germline gives CDR1 KGHDR, CDR2 SFDVKD. The V segment lost 4 bases and the J segment 5 bases; nucleotides outside the gene matches: 8. The CDR3, as DNA: TGTGCCACCAGTGACCCAGGACTAGCGGAAAGAGATACGCAGTATTTT. It translates to CATSDPGLAERDTQYF.